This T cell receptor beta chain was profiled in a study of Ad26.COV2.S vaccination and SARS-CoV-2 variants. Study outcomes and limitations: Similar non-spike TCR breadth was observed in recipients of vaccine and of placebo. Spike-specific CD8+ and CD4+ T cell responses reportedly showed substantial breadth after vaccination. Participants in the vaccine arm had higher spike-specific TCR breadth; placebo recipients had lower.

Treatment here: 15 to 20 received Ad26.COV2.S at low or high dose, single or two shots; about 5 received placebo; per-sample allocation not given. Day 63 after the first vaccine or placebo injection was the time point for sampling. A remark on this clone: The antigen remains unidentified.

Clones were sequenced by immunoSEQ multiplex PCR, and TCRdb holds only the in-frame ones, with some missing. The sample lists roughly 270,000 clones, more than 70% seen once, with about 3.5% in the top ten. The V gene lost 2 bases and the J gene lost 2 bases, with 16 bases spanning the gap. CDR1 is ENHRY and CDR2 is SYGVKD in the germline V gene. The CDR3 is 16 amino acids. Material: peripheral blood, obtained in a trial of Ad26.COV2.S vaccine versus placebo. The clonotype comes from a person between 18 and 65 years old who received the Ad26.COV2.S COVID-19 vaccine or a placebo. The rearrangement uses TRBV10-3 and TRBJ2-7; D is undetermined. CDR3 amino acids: CAISEGAGNPPYEQYF. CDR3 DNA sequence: TGTGCCATCAGTGAGGGAGCCGGCAACCCTCCCTACGAGCAGTACTTC.